The subject of this entry is one T cell receptor beta chain. In germline, CDR1 is MNHEY, CDR2 SMNVEV (reference sequence). The CDR3 spans 15 residues. The V gene lost 5 bases and the J gene lost 4 bases, with 17 bases spanning the gap. These data come from a study of shared clonotypes between healthy human individuals. The wider study: A donor's plate count was three for CD4 naive and three for CD4 memory; CD8 naive had two and CD8 memory one.

The authors ran the assay at deep level. The method was immunoSEQ multiplex PCR; TCRdb's version includes in-frame clones alone and lacks a portion of them. The table lists about 530,000 clones, about 96% of them singletons. The CD4+ fraction was divided into a CD45RA+ naive subset and a CD45RA-negative memory subset. The chain uses TRBV27 and TRBJ1-2; TRBD1 is a possible D gene (6 bases). This TCR derives from a woman aged 25 to 45 in good health. The sample taken for sequencing was naive CD4+ T cells sorted from blood. The subset was: CD45RA+ positively selected. CDR3 sequence (DNA): TGTGCCAGCAGTGACCTCAGGGGATTTGGCTATGGCTACACCTTC. Translation gives CASSDLRGFGYGYTF.